Each of the 6 T cell receptor beta chains below was sequenced from the same sample in a study of blood T cell repertoires in COVID-19. Sequencing was performed with immunoSEQ multiplex PCR; in TCRdb, only in-frame clones are kept and a portion is missing. The table records about 72,000 clones, around nine tenths of them present only once. Sequenced: peripheral blood. These receptors all stem from a woman aged 55-69 years with acute or convalescent COVID-19.

The table lists this clone with a few counts. The chain is built from TRBV11-2 and TRBJ1-5, with unresolved D. CDR1 is SGHAT and CDR2 is FQNNGV in the germline V gene. Trimming took 4 bases from V and 9 from J, leaving 16 bases between them. The CDR3 covers 14 residues. CDR3 sequence (DNA): TGTGCCAGCAGCTCCGGACTGCGCACGGGGCCCCAGCATTTT. Translated, it gives CASSSGLRTGPQHF. The full variable domain, rest sourced from reference TRBV11-2 and TRBJ1-5, is EAGVAQSPRYKIIEKRQSVAFWCNPISGHATLYWYQQILGQGPKLLIQFQNNGVVDDSQLPKDRFSAERLKGVDSTLKIQPAKLEDSAVYLCASSSGLRTGPQHFGDGTRLSIL.

The chain uses TRBV7-2 and TRBJ2-2, with TRBD2 identical over 13 bases. Unmatched junction bases numbered 5, after V lost 7 bases and J lost 3 bases. The germline gives CDR1 SGHTA, CDR2 FQGNSA. CDR3 length: 16 residues. CDR3 sequence: CASNELAGGYTGELFF. DNA for the CDR3: TGTGCCAGCAACGAACTAGCGGGGGGGTACACCGGGGAGCTGTTTTTT.

The gene calls are TRBV7-9 and TRBJ2-3; TRBD2 agrees at 7 bases. The V segment lost 0 bases and the J segment 0 bases; nucleotides outside the gene matches: 9. CDR3 length equals 18 residues. CDR1 is SEHNR and CDR2 is FQNEAQ in the germline V gene (reference sequence). CDR3 region: CASSLASAGVSSTDTQYF. The CDR3 DNA sequence: TGTGCCAGCAGCTTAGCCTCTGCGGGGGTCAGTAGCACAGATACGCAGTATTTT. The full variable domain, its missing parts supplied by reference TRBV7-9 and TRBJ2-3, is DTGVSQNPRHKITKRGQNVTFRCDPISEHNRLYWYRQTLGQGPEFLTYFQNEAQLEKSRLLSDRFSAERPKGSFSTLEIQRTEQGDSAMYLCASSLASAGVSSTDTQYFGPGTRLTVL.

The sample holds a few counts of this clone. The chain employs TRBV7-9 and TRBJ1-2, with no clear D. V lost 6 bases, J lost 3 bases, and 11 bases lay in between. The CDR3 has 13 residues. Germline CDR1 and CDR2: SEHNR and FQNEAQ (reference sequence). The CDR3 nucleotides read TGTGCCAGCAGTCCCGGCGAGGACTATGGCTACACCTTC. Translating gives CASSPGEDYGYTF.

V gene TRBV6-5 combines with J gene TRBJ2-7; TRBD1 agrees at 8 bases. V gave up 4 bases and J gave up 5 bases; unmatched junction bases: 7. The CDR3 length is 14 residues. Germline loops: CDR1 MNHEY, CDR2 SVGAGI. The CDR3 loop reads CASSLRQGYNEQYF. DNA of the CDR3: TGTGCCAGCAGTTTACGACAGGGGTATAACGAGCAGTACTTC.

The chain is built from TRBV3-1 (or the pseudogene TRBV3-2) and TRBJ2-1, with D possibly TRBD2 on 7 matching bases. Germline CDR1 and CDR2: LGHDT and YNNKEL (reference sequence). Trimming took 4 bases from V and 4 from J, leaving 14 bases between them. The length of the CDR3 is 15 residues. DNA of the CDR3: TGTGCCAGCAGCCGGGGCGGGGGCCCATACAATGAGCAGTTCTTC. This sequence encodes CASSRGGGPYNEQFF.